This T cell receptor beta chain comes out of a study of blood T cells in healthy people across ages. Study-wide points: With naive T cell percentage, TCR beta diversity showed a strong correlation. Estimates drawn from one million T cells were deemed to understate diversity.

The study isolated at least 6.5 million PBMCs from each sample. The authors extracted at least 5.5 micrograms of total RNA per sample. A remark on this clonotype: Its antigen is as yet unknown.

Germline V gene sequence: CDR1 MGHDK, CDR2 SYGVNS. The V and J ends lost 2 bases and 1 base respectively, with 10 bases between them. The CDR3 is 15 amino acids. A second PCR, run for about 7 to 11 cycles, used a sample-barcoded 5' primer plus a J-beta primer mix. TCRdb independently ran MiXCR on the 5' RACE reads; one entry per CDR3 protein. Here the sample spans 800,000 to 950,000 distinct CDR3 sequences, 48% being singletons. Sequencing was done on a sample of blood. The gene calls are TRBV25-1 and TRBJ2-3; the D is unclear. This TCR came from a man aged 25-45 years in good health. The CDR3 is CASSEGNSGTDTQYF. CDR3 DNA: TGTGCCAGCAGTGAAGGGAACAGCGGCACAGATACGCAGTATTTT.